The 22 T cell receptor beta chains below were found in one sample sequenced in a study of shared clonotypes between healthy human individuals. Sequencing was performed with immunoSEQ multiplex PCR; in TCRdb, only in-frame clones are kept and a portion is missing. The data hold approximately 470,000 clones, with approximately 78% observed a single time. Sequencing was done on a sample of PBMCs. Every receptor here comes from a woman in her thirties or forties in good health. Some clones in this sample may be carry-over from other donors' samples.

J is TRBJ1-5 and V is TRBV6-6; tentative D call: TRBD1 (5 bases). The CDR3 is made up of 15 amino acids. The ends were cut back, 0 bases at V and 7 bases at J, with 13 bases in the middle. The germline CDR1 and CDR2 sequences are MNHNY and SVGAGI (reference sequence). The CDR3 DNA sequence: TGTGCCAGCAGTTACTCATGGGCAGGGAACCAGCCCCAGCATTTT. This sequence encodes CASSYSWAGNQPQHF.

This rearrangement joins TRBV7-8 to TRBJ2-2; TRBD1 is a possible D gene (6 bases). The CDR3 contains 16 residues. Trimming shortened V by 1 base and J by 5 bases, and 14 bases separated the two germline ends. Germline lookup yields CDR1 SGHVS and CDR2 FQNEAQ. The CDR3: CASSLEGGAPTGELFF. DNA for the CDR3: TGTGCCAGCAGCTTAGAAGGGGGAGCTCCAACCGGGGAGCTGTTTTTT.

This clone showed up just once. With a much larger clone just one base away, this may be a read error. The chain links TRBV29-1 to TRBJ1-1, with D hard to call. Trimming took 7 bases from V and 5 from J, leaving 20 bases between them. Germline values: CDR1 SQVTM, CDR2 ANQGSEA. The CDR3 contains 14 residues. The CDR3 protein is CSGMLQRAWTEAFF. CDR3 in DNA: TGCAGCGGGATGCTACAGAGGGCGTGGACTGAAGCTTTCTTT.

The gene calls are TRBV7-2 and TRBJ2-2; D possibly corresponds to TRBD2 (5 bases). V lost 5 bases to trimming and J lost 4 bases, with 17 bases between them. The V gene's germline CDR1 is SGHTA and CDR2 FQGNSA. The CDR3 has 16 amino acids. CDR3 sequence (DNA): TGTGCCAGCAGCCTAGAGGGAGATCTTTCCACCGGGGAGCTGTTTTTT. As protein: CASSLEGDLSTGELFF.

This chain uses TRBV9 with TRBJ2-5; D remains ambiguous. The DNA end is a closer match to TRBJ2-7, so the J assignment may be wrong. The CDR3 runs 14 residues. CDR1 and CDR2 from the germline V gene are SGDLS and YYNGEE. In nucleotides, the CDR3 is TGTGCCAGCAGCGTAGTTGCCGAAGACTACGAGCAGTACTTC. Protein product: CASSVVAEDYEQYF.

This chain links TRBV29-1 with TRBJ2-1; the D gene is possibly TRBD1 (5 bases). With 3 bases removed from V and 0 bases from J, the gap between germline ends came to 12 bases. CDR1 is SQVTM, CDR2 ANQGSEA, per germline. CDR3 size: 15 residues. Here the CDR3 reads CSVDLPGISYNEQFF. The CDR3 DNA is TGCAGCGTTGATCTTCCAGGGATCTCCTACAATGAGCAGTTCTTC.

The rearrangement uses TRBV16 and TRBJ1-2, with 7 bases aligning to TRBD1. CDR1 is KGHSY, CDR2 FQNENV, per germline. V was pared by 8 bases and J by 0 bases, with 18 bases of the junction left unmatched. This CDR3 is built from 18 residues. CDR3 in amino acids: CASGRDRPRKAANYGYTF. DNA of the CDR3: TGTGCCAGCGGCCGGGACAGACCAAGAAAAGCCGCTAACTATGGCTACACCTTC.

The chain recombines TRBV30 with TRBJ1-2, with 8 bases matching TRBD1. The CDR3 runs to 15 residues. Germline values: CDR1 GTSNPN, CDR2 SVGIG (reference sequence). V was pared by 1 base and J by 4 bases, with 8 bases of the junction left unmatched. The CDR3 DNA reads TGTGCCTGGAGTGCCGGACAGGGTCGGAGCTATGGCTACACCTTC. Its protein product is CAWSAGQGRSYGYTF. The full variable domain, in which reference TRBV30 and TRBJ1-2 provide the parts outside the CDR3, is SQTIHQWPATLVQPVGSPLSLECTVEGTSNPNLYWYRQAAGRGLQLLFYSVGIGQISSEVPQNLSASRPQDRQFILSSKKLLLSDSGFYLCAWSAGQGRSYGYTFGSGTRLTVV.

DNA for the CDR3: TGTGCCAGCAGTCTGGGGGGCAACTCTGGGGCCAACGTCCTGACTTTC. Its protein product is CASSLGGNSGANVLTF. This chain links TRBV9 with TRBJ2-6; D is possibly TRBD1 or TRBD2 (6 bases each). The CDR3 has 16 amino acids. Germline-derived CDR1 and CDR2 are SGDLS and YYNGEE. Trimming cost V 5 bases and J 0 bases, with 12 bases left between them.

This chain links TRBV6-5 with TRBJ2-7, with D tentatively TRBD1 (6 bases). CDR1 and CDR2 from the germline V gene are MNHEY and SVGAGI. V was clipped by 5 bases and J by 3 bases, with 11 bases between them. The CDR3 totals 13 residues. The CDR3 region is CASSPRDIYEQYF. The DNA of the CDR3 is TGTGCCAGCAGTCCTCGGGACATCTACGAGCAGTACTTC.

This clone came up many times. V gene TRBV6-4 combines with J gene TRBJ2-5; 9 positions agree with TRBD2. The V gene's germline CDR1 is MRHNA and CDR2 SNTAGT. The CDR3 extends over 15 amino acids. The V gene end was trimmed by 3 bases and the J gene end by 4 bases; junction bases not matched to a gene: 6. This CDR3 is CASSELAGEGETQYF. CDR3 sequence (DNA): TGTGCCAGCAGTGAGTTAGCGGGAGAAGGAGAGACCCAGTACTTC.

Here the CDR3 DNA reads TGTGCCAGCAGCTTAATGCGAGGCGAGACCCAGTACTTC. Its translation: CASSLMRGETQYF. The chain has TRBV7-3 and TRBJ2-5; D is uncertain. The germline CDR1 and CDR2 sequences are SGHTA and FQGTGA. The CDR3 covers 13 residues. The V and J ends lost 1 base and 5 bases respectively, with 8 bases between them. Combining the CDR3 with reference TRBV7-3 and TRBJ2-5 gives the whole variable domain GAGVSQTPSNKVTEKGKYVELRCDPISGHTALYWYRQSLGQGPEFLIYFQGTGAADDSGLPNDRFFAVRPEGSVSTLKIQRTERGDSAVYLCASSLMRGETQYFGPGTRLLVL.

The CDR3 here is CASSLDRPGGELFF. CDR3 nucleotides: TGTGCCAGCAGCTTAGATCGCCCCGGGGGGGAGCTGTTTTTT. The rearrangement joins TRBV11-2 to TRBJ2-2; D not certain. The CDR3 has 14 residues. Germline loops: CDR1 SGHAT, CDR2 FQNNGV. V lost 0 bases to trimming and J lost 8 bases, with 10 bases between them.

The chain couples TRBV30 to TRBJ2-7; 8 bases are shared with TRBD2. Trimming at V came to 0 bases and at J to 6 bases, leaving 4 bases not matched to a gene. CDR3 size: 13 residues. In germline, CDR1 is GTSNPN, CDR2 SVGIG (reference sequence). CDR3 DNA: TGTGCCTGGAGTGTGGAGCGGGAGCTCGAGCAGTACTTC. Translating it yields CAWSVERELEQYF. The complete variable domain, with remaining parts taken from reference TRBV30 and TRBJ2-7, reads SQTIHQWPATLVQPVGSPLSLECTVEGTSNPNLYWYRQAAGRGLQLLFYSVGIGQISSEVPQNLSASRPQDRQFILSSKKLLLSDSGFYLCAWSVERELEQYFGPGTRLTVT.

This clone was picked up many times. The J gene is TRBJ1-3, the V gene TRBV4-3, with D uncertain. CDR1 LGHNA and CDR2 YSLEER come from the germline V gene. CDR3 length: 14 residues. V lost 4 bases, J lost 8 bases, and 15 bases lay in between. CDR3 sequence reads: CASSPSTQRDTIYF. The CDR3 coding sequence is TGCGCCAGCAGCCCCTCGACCCAGAGGGACACCATATATTTT.

This clone has just one count. The rearrangement joins TRBV28 to TRBJ1-1; D not certain. The CDR3 totals 14 residues. Germline-derived CDR1 and CDR2 are MDHEN and SYDVKM. The V and J ends lost 6 bases and 4 bases respectively, with 15 bases between them. For the CDR3, the DNA is TGTGCCAGCAGGACCGGGCCCTCCTCCACTGAAGCTTTCTTT. Protein sequence: CASRTGPSSTEAFF.

The gene calls are TRBV5-1 and TRBJ2-7; 10 bases map to TRBD1. This CDR3 is built from 15 residues. CDR1 is SGHRS, CDR2 YFSETQ, per germline. J was trimmed by 2 bases and V by 2 bases; bases with no gene match: 4. The CDR3 sequence is CASSFDGQGAYEQYF. For the CDR3, the DNA is TGCGCCAGCAGCTTTGACGGACAGGGGGCCTACGAGCAGTACTTC.

The chain joins TRBV27 to TRBJ2-2; the match to TRBD1 covers 7 bases. Germline V gene lookup returns CDR1 MNHEY and CDR2 SMNVEV (reference sequence). Germline trimming cut 6 bases from V and 4 bases from J; bases unmatched to any gene: 8. The CDR3 loop spans 15 amino acids. The CDR3 region is CASRATGMGTGELFF. In DNA form, the CDR3 reads TGTGCCAGCAGGGCGACAGGGATGGGCACCGGGGAGCTGTTTTTT.

This sequence joins TRBV5-4 and TRBJ2-7; D gene ambiguous. The germline V gene encodes CDR1 SGHNT and CDR2 YYREEE (reference sequence). This CDR3 spans 15 amino acids. V was clipped by 0 bases and J by 2 bases, with 12 bases between them. The CDR3 spells CASSLVSSATYEQYF. The CDR3 DNA follows: TGTGCCAGCAGCTTGGTTTCCTCGGCTACCTACGAGCAGTACTTC.

V usage is TRBV18 and J usage is TRBJ2-7; possibly TRBD1 or TRBD2 for D (5 bases each). Per germline, CDR1 KGHSH and CDR2 LQKENI. The CDR3 has 14 amino acids. Trimming pared 6 bases from V and 0 bases from J, leaving 12 bases between. CDR3 sequence reads: CASSGGSHSYEQYF. The CDR3 DNA is TGTGCCAGCTCTGGGGGAAGCCACTCCTACGAGCAGTACTTC.

The chain recombines TRBV7-9 with TRBJ2-1, with 7 nucleotides matching TRBD1. The CDR3 extends over 15 amino acids. V shed 5 bases, J shed 7 bases, and the junction held 11 bases outside the gene matches. From germline, CDR1 is SEHNR and CDR2 FQNEAQ (reference sequence). The CDR3 bases are TGTGCCAGCAGCCCCGGGACAGTCCTGGGTAATGAGCAGTTCTTC. Translation: CASSPGTVLGNEQFF.

The genes are TRBV6-1 and TRBJ1-5, with 12 bases that match TRBD1. The CDR3 has 15 residues. The V gene's germline CDR1 is MNHNS and CDR2 SASEGT. The J segment lost 6 bases and the V segment lost 6 bases, leaving 6 bases of the junction unmatched. The chain's CDR3 is CASRRDRGPSQPQHF. CDR3 sequence (DNA): TGTGCCAGCAGGAGGGACAGGGGGCCGAGTCAGCCCCAGCATTTT.